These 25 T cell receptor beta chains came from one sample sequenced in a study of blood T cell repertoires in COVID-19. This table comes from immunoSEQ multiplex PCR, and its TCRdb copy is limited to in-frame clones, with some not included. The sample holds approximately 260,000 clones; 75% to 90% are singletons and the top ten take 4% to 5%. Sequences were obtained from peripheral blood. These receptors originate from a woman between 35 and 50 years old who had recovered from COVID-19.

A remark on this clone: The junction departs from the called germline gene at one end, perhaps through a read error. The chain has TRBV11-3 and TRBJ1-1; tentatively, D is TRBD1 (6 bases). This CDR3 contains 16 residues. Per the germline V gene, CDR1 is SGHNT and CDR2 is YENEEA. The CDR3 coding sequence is TGTGCCAGCACCTTAAGGGGGAGGGCTATGAACACTGAAGCTTTCTTT. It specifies CASTLRGRAMNTEAFF.

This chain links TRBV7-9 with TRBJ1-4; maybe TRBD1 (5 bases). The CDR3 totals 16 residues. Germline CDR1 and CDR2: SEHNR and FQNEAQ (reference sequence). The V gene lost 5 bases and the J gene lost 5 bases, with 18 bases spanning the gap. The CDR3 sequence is CASSQALGPKNEKLFF. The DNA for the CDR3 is TGTGCCAGCAGCCAAGCGTTGGGGCCGAAGAATGAAAAACTGTTTTTT. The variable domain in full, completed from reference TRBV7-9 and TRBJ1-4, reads DTGVSQNPRHKITKRGQNVTFRCDPISEHNRLYWYRQTLGQGPEFLTYFQNEAQLEKSRLLSDRFSAERPKGSFSTLEIQRTEQGDSAMYLCASSQALGPKNEKLFFGSGTQLSVL.

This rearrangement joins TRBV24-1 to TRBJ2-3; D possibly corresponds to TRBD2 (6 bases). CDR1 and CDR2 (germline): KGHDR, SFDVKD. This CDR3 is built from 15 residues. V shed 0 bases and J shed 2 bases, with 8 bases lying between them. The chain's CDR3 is CATSDLAGPTDTQYF. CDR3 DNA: TGTGCCACCAGTGATTTGGCGGGGCCCACAGATACGCAGTATTTT.

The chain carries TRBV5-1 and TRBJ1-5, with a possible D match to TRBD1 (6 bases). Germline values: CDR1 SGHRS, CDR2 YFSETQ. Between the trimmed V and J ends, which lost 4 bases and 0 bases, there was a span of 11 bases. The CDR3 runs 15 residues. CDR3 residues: CASSLGQDSNQPQHF. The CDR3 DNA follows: TGCGCCAGCAGCCTGGGACAAGATAGCAATCAGCCCCAGCATTTT.

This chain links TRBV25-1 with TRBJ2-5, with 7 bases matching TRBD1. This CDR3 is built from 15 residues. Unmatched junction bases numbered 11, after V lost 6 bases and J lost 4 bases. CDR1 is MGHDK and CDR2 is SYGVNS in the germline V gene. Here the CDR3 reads CASSQLKGGGETQYF. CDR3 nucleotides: TGTGCCAGCAGCCAACTGAAAGGGGGCGGAGAGACCCAGTACTTC.

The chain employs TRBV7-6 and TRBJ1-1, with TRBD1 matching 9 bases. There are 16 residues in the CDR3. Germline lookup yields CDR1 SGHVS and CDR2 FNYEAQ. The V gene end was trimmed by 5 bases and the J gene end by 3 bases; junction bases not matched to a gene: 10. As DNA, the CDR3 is TGTGCCAGCAGCCGCGGACAGGGGTTTATCGACACTGAAGCTTTCTTT. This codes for CASSRGQGFIDTEAFF.

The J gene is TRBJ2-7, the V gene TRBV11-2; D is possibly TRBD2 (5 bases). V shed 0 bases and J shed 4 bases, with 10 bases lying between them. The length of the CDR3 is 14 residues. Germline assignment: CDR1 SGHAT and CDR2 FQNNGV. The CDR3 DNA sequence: TGTGCCAGCAGCTTAGATTGGGGAGATTACGAGCAGTACTTC. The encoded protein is CASSLDWGDYEQYF. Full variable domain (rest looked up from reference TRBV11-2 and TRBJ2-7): EAGVAQSPRYKIIEKRQSVAFWCNPISGHATLYWYQQILGQGPKLLIQFQNNGVVDDSQLPKDRFSAERLKGVDSTLKIQPAKLEDSAVYLCASSLDWGDYEQYFGPGTRLTVT.

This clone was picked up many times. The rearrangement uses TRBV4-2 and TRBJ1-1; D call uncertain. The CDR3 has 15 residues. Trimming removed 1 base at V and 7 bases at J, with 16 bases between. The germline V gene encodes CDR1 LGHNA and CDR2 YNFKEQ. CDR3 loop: CASSQGPEGVGEAFF. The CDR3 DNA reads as TGTGCCAGCAGCCAAGGCCCGGAGGGCGTGGGTGAAGCTTTCTTT.

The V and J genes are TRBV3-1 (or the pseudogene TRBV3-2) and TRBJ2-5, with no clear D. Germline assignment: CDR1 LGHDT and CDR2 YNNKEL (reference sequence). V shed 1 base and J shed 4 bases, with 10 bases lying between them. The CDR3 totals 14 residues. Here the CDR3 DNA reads TGTGCCAGCAGCCAAGGGCTAGGCGGAGAGACCCAGTACTTC. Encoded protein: CASSQGLGGETQYF.

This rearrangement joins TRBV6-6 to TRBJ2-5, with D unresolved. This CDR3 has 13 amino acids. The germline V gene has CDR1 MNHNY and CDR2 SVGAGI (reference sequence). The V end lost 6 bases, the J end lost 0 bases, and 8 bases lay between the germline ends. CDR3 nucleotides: TGTGCCAGCAGAACCTACGACCAAGAGACCCAGTACTTC. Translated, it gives CASRTYDQETQYF.

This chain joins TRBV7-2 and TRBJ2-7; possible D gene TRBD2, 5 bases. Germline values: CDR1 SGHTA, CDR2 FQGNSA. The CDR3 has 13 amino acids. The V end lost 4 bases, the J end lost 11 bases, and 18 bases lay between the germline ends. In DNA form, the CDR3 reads TGTGCCAGCAGCTCTTCAGACGGCGGGCCGAAGTACTTC. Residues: CASSSSDGGPKYF.

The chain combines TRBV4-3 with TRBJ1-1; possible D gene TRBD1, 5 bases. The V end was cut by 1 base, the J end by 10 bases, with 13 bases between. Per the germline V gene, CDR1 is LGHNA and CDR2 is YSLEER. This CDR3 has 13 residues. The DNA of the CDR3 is TGCGCCAGCAGCCAAGGGGAGGACACAGGAGCTTTCTTT. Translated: CASSQGEDTGAFF.

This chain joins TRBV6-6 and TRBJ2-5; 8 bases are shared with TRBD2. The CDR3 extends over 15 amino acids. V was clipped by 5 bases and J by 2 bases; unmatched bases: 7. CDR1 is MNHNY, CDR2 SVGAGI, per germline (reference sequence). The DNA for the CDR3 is TGTGCCAGCAGTCCGTCGGGGGGGCGGCAAGAGACCCAGTACTTC. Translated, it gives CASSPSGGRQETQYF.

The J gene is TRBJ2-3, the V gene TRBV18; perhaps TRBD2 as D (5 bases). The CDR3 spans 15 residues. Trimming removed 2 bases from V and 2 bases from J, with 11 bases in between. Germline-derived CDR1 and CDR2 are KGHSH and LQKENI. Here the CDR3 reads CASSPFERFTDTQYF. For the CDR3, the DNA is TGTGCCAGCTCACCATTCGAGCGGTTCACAGATACGCAGTATTTT.

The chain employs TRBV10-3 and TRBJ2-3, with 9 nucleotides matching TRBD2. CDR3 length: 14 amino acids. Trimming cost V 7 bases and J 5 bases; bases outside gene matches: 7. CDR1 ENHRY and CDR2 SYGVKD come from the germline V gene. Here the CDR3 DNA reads TGTGCCATCACCAAAGCGGGAGGCGTAGATACGCAGTATTTT. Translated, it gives CAITKAGGVDTQYF.

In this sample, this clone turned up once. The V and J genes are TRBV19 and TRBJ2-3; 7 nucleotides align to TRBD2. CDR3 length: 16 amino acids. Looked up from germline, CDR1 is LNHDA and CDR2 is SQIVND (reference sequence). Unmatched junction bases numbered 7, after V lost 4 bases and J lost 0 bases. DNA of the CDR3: TGTGCCAGTAGTACGCTAGCGGCAGGTAGCACAGATACGCAGTATTTT. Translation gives CASSTLAAGSTDTQYF.

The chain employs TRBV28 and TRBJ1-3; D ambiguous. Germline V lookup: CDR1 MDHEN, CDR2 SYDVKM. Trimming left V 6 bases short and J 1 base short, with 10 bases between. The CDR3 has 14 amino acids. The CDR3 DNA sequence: TGTGCCAGCAGCCCCAGCGGATCTGGAAACACCATATATTTT. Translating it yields CASSPSGSGNTIYF.

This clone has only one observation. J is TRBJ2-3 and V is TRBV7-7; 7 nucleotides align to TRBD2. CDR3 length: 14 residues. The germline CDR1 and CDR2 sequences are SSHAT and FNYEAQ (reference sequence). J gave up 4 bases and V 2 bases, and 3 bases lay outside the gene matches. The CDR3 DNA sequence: TGTGCCAGCAGCTTATTTGGGAGGGCAGATACGCAGTATTTT. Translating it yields CASSLFGRADTQYF.

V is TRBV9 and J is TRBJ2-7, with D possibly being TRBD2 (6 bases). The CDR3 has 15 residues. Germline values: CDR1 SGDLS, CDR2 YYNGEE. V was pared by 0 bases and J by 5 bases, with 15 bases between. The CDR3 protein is CASSVEAGGQDEQYF. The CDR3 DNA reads TGTGCCAGCAGCGTAGAGGCCGGGGGTCAGGACGAGCAGTACTTC.

CDR3 sequence: CASIPAGLPETQYF. The DNA of the CDR3 is TGTGCCAGCATTCCGGCAGGGTTACCAGAGACCCAGTACTTC. The chain combines TRBV6-5 with TRBJ2-5; maybe TRBD1 (5 bases). The germline V gene has CDR1 MNHEY and CDR2 SVGAGI. The CDR3 is 14 residues long. The V end was cut by 7 bases, the J end by 4 bases, with 16 bases between.

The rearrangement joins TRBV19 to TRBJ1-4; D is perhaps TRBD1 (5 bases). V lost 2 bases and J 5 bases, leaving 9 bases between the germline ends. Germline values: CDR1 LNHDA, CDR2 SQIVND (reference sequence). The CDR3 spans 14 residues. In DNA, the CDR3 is TGTGCCAGTAGTATACAAGGGGTGAATGAAAAACTGTTTTTT. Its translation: CASSIQGVNEKLFF.

CDR3 in DNA: TGTGCCAGCAGTATAGAGCAAAGCTACGAGCAGTACTTC. It translates to CASSIEQSYEQYF. This sequence joins TRBV6-5 and TRBJ2-7; D is unresolved. CDR3 size: 13 residues. V was clipped by 5 bases and J by 3 bases, with 11 bases between them. Germline V gives CDR1 MNHEY, CDR2 SVGAGI.

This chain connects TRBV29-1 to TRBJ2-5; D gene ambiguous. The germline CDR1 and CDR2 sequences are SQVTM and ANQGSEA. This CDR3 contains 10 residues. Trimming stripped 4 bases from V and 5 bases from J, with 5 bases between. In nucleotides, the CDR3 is TGCAGCGTTGGGAGTGAGACCCAGTACTTC. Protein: CSVGSETQYF.

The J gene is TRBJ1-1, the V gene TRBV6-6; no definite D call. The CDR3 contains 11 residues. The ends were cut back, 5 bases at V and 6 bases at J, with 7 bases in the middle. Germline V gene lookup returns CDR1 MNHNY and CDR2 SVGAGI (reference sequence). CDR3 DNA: TGTGCCAGCAGTACATTCTCTGAAGCTTTCTTT. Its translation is CASSTFSEAFF.

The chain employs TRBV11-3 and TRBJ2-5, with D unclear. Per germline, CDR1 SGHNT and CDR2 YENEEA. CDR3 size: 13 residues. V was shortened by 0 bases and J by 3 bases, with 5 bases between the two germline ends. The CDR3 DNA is TGTGCCAGCAGCTTAGACACAAAAGAGACCCAGTACTTC. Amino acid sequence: CASSLDTKETQYF.